This T cell receptor beta chain is drawn from a study of CD8+ T cells in alopecia areata. Whole-study context: Treated patients received severity scores based on the percentage of scalp area affected.

Findings and limits, study-wide: Lesional scalp, notably in alopecia totalis/universalis, had clonality above that of normal scalp. Amid tofacitinib therapy, many expanded lesional clones stayed present in scalp and blood. On tofacitinib, scalp clonality and expanded CD8+ clones among top 100 fell significantly.

RNA was isolated and reverse transcribed to cDNA, the sequencing template. The repertoire was sequenced with immunoSEQ multiplex PCR; TCRdb's copy has only in-frame clones and lacks some. The table has approximately 170,000 clones, approximately 60% seen once. Treatment denoted: oral pan-JAK inhibitor, 5-10 mg twice daily. V was cut by 4 bases and J by 12 bases, with 18 bases left in between. The CDR3 spans 13 residues. CDR1 and CDR2 (germline): MNHEY, SVGAGI. The sample holds a few counts of this clone. Antigen unknown. The clonotype comes from a human donor with alopecia areata. The V call is TRBV6-5, the J call TRBJ1-1, with D possibly being TRBD1 (6 bases). The sample here was CD4+ T cells sorted from blood, taken at week 4, from a patient treated with tofacitinib. The CDR3 protein is CASSFNREFETFF. In nucleotides, the CDR3 is TGTGCCAGCAGTTTTAACAGGGAATTCGAAACTTTCTTT.